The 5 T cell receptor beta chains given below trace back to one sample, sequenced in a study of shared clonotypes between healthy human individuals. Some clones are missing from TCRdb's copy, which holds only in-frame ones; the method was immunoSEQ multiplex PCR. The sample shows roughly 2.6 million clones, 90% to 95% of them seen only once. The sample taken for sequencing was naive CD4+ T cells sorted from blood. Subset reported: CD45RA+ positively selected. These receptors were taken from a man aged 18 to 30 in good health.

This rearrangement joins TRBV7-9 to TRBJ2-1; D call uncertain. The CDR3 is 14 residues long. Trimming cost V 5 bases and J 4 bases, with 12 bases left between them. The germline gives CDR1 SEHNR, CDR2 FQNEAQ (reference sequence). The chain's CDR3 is CASSGFWVYNEQFF. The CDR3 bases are TGTGCCAGCAGCGGGTTTTGGGTATACAATGAGCAGTTCTTC.

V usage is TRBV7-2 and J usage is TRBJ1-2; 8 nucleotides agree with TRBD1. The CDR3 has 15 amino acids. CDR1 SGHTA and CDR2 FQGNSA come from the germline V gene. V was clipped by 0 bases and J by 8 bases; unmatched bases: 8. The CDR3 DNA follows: TGTGCCAGCAGCTTAGCCCCCAACAGGGGGGAGGGCTACACCTTC. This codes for CASSLAPNRGEGYTF.

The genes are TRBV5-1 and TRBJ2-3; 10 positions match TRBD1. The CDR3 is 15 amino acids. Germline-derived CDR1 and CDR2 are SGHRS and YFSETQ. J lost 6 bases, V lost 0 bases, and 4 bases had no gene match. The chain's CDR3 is CASSLATGGADTQYF. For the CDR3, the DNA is TGCGCCAGCAGCTTGGCGACAGGGGGCGCGGATACGCAGTATTTT. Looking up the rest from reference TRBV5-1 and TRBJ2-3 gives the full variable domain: KAGVTQTPRYLIKTRGQQVTLSCSPISGHRSVSWYQQTPGQGLQFLFEYFSETQRNKGNFPGRFSGRQFSNSRSEMNVSTLELGDSALYLCASSLATGGADTQYFGPGTRLTVL.

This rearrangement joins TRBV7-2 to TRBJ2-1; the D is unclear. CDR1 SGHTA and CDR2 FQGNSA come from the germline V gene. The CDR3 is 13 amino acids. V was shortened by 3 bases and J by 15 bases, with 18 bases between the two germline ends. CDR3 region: CASSFLTDPGRFF. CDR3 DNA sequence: TGTGCCAGCAGCTTTTTAACGGATCCTGGGCGGTTCTTC.

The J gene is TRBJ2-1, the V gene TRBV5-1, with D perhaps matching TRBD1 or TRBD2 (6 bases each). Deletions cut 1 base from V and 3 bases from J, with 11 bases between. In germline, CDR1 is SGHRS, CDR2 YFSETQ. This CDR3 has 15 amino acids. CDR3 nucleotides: TGCGCCAGCAGCTTGAGGGGGACTGACTACAATGAGCAGTTCTTC. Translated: CASSLRGTDYNEQFF.